The 21 T cell receptor beta chains presented below share a single source sample, sequenced in a study of T cells in Graves' hyperthyroidism and ophthalmopathy. Researchers amplified the TCR beta CDR3 regions from RNA transcripts. First-round RT-PCR of the TCR CDR3 relied on the HTBI primer set. TCRdb fed the multiplex PCR reads into MiXCR, producing one record per CDR3 protein. The sample shows roughly 420,000 distinct CDR3 sequences, roughly 13% of them seen only once. Material: blood. The receptors derive from a woman in her late teens or twenties with Graves' hyperthyroidism.

The J gene is TRBJ2-2, the V gene TRBV5-1; 9 positions match TRBD2. Germline V gene sequence: CDR1 SGHRS, CDR2 YFSETQ. The CDR3 covers 17 residues. V shed 3 bases and J 6 bases; nucleotides not matched to a gene: 12. CDR3 DNA: TGCGCCAGCAGCTACAGCAGCGGGGGGATATTGGCCGGGGAGCTGTTTTTT. This translates into CASSYSSGGILAGELFF.

The V call is TRBV27, the J call TRBJ1-4; 8 bases are a match to TRBD1. The CDR3 totals 14 residues. The V gene end was trimmed by 3 bases and the J gene end by 7 bases; junction bases not matched to a gene: 4. Germline-derived CDR1 and CDR2 are MNHEY and SMNVEV (reference sequence). The DNA for the CDR3 is TGTGCCAGCAGTTTGCACAGGGGGAGTGAAAAACTGTTTTTT. Protein product: CASSLHRGSEKLFF.

This clonotype has a count of ten or more. This rearrangement joins TRBV28 to TRBJ2-1; 10 nucleotides line up with TRBD2. CDR1 is MDHEN, CDR2 SYDVKM, per germline. The CDR3 is 14 residues long. Unmatched junction bases numbered 13, after V lost 10 bases and J lost 10 bases. The CDR3 DNA is TGTGCCACCCAACGGCTAGCGGGAGTACGGGAGCAGTTCTTC. Its translation: CATQRLAGVREQFF. Combining the CDR3 with reference TRBV28 and TRBJ2-1 gives the whole variable domain DVKVTQSSRYLVKRTGEKVFLECVQDMDHENMFWYRQDPGLGLRLIYFSYDVKMKEKGDIPEGYSVSREKKERFSLILESASTNQTSMYLCATQRLAGVREQFFGPGTRLTVL.

This clonotype was detected ten times or more. V usage is TRBV20-1 and J usage is TRBJ1-4; 8 positions agree with TRBD1. Germline values: CDR1 DFQATT, CDR2 SNEGSKA (reference sequence). This CDR3 region has 15 residues. The trim removed 2 bases at V and 7 bases at J, leaving 9 bases unmatched. CDR3 residues: CSARPGQGFGEKLFF. Written as DNA, the CDR3 is TGCAGTGCTAGACCCGGACAGGGCTTCGGTGAAAAACTGTTTTTT.

This clonotype was counted many times. The rearrangement uses TRBV6-2 or TRBV6-3 and TRBJ2-3; no definite D call. Germline V gives CDR1 MNHEY, CDR2 SVGEGT. The V end lost 0 bases, the J end lost 7 bases, and 2 bases lay between the germline ends. The CDR3 loop spans 11 amino acids. This CDR3 reads CASSYSNTQYF. In nucleotides, the CDR3 is TGTGCCAGCAGTTACTCGAATACGCAGTATTTT.

This clonotype occurred many times. The chain is built from TRBV30 and TRBJ2-3; 7 bases align to TRBD2. Per germline, CDR1 GTSNPN and CDR2 SVGIG (reference sequence). The V and J ends lost 3 bases and 1 base, in that order; junction bases with no gene match: 7. The length of the CDR3 is 15 residues. For the CDR3, the DNA is TGTGCCTGGAGGGGTGGGCTAGCGGGCACAGATACGCAGTATTTT. It translates to CAWRGGLAGTDTQYF.

The CDR3 protein is CASSVTGGINYGYTF. CDR3 sequence (DNA): TGTGCCAGCAGTGTAACGGGGGGAATTAACTATGGCTACACCTTC. The chain joins TRBV27 to TRBJ1-2, with D tentatively TRBD1 (5 bases). The V gene lost 5 bases and the J gene lost 1 base, with 14 bases spanning the gap. CDR3 size: 15 residues. Looked up from germline, CDR1 is MNHEY and CDR2 is SMNVEV (reference sequence).

V and J are TRBV11-2 and TRBJ2-7, with D perhaps TRBD1 or TRBD2 (7 bases each). Germline V gene data show CDR1 as SGHAT and CDR2 as FQNNGV. There are 15 residues in the CDR3. The V end lost 2 bases, the J end lost 6 bases, and 17 bases lay between the germline ends. The CDR3 DNA follows: TGTGCCAGCAGCTTAATCTTCCCAGGGGGGGCCGAGCAGTACTTC. Protein: CASSLIFPGGAEQYF.

Worth noting for this clonotype: The junction does not match germline at one end; this may be a read error. The V call is TRBV5-1, the J call TRBJ2-5, with unresolved D. The CDR3 contains 14 residues. CDR1 and CDR2 (germline): SGHRS, YFSETQ. CDR3 residues: CASSVRQTQEAQYF. The CDR3 DNA follows: TGCGCCAGCTCTGTTCGGCAGACCCAAGAGGCCCAGTACTTC.

The genes are TRBV12-3 or TRBV12-4 and TRBJ2-3, with D unresolved. CDR3 length: 16 amino acids. The ends were cut back, 5 bases at V and 2 bases at J, with 17 bases in the middle. The CDR3 reads CASSPRILRNTDTQYF. The CDR3 bases are TGTGCCAGCAGTCCTCGGATCCTTCGGAACACAGATACGCAGTATTTT.

The CDR3 spells CASESGGGTTTDTQYF. The CDR3 region has the DNA TGTGCCAGCGAGAGCGGGGGCGGCACCACCACAGATACGCAGTATTTT. The rearrangement links TRBV12-3 or TRBV12-4 to TRBJ2-3; 8 positions match TRBD2. The CDR3 totals 16 residues. V gave up 8 bases and J gave up 2 bases; unmatched junction bases: 12.

The sample holds many counts of this clonotype. This chain connects TRBV11-3 to TRBJ2-7; D is unclear. Trimming left V 1 base short and J 6 bases short, with 10 bases between. Germline lookup yields CDR1 SGHNT and CDR2 YENEEA. The CDR3 has 13 amino acids. As DNA, the CDR3 is TGTGCCAGCAGCTTAGGGGTCTGGGGCGAGCAGTACTTC. It translates to CASSLGVWGEQYF. The entire variable domain, with the rest obtained from reference TRBV11-3 and TRBJ2-7, is as follows: EAGVVQSPRYKIIEKKQPVAFWCNPISGHNTLYWYLQNLGQGPELLIRYENEEAVDDSQLPKDRFSAERLKGVDSTLKIQPAELGDSAVYLCASSLGVWGEQYFGPGTRLTVT.

This clonotype was observed many times. This rearrangement joins TRBV7-9 to TRBJ2-5; either TRBD1 or TRBD2 may supply D (6 bases each). The length of the CDR3 is 14 residues. Germline CDR1 is SEHNR and CDR2 is FQNEAQ (reference sequence). V gave up 1 base and J gave up 5 bases, with 11 bases separating them. CDR3 loop: CASSLGGAEETQYF. Here the CDR3 DNA reads TGTGCCAGCAGCTTAGGGGGGGCTGAGGAGACCCAGTACTTC.

The sample holds many counts of this clonotype. The rearrangement joins TRBV28 to TRBJ1-4; tentatively, D is TRBD1 (5 bases). The CDR3 spans 13 residues. Germline loops: CDR1 MDHEN, CDR2 SYDVKM. Trimming left V 10 bases short and J 8 bases short, with 17 bases between. Here the CDR3 DNA reads TGTGCCATCTCCAGGGCAGGGCCCGAAAAACTGTTTTTT. Translated: CAISRAGPEKLFF.

The sample holds a few counts of this clonotype. The chain uses TRBV28 and TRBJ2-5, with TRBD2 matching 12 bases. J was trimmed by 5 bases and V by 6 bases; bases with no gene match: 10. The CDR3 is 16 residues long. Per germline, CDR1 MDHEN and CDR2 SYDVKM. The CDR3 sequence is CASSPSSGRAGETQYF. The CDR3, as DNA: TGTGCCAGCAGCCCCTCTAGCGGGAGGGCCGGGGAGACCCAGTACTTC.

This clonotype was recorded at least ten times. The chain uses TRBV2 and TRBJ2-2; perhaps TRBD1 as D (6 bases). This CDR3 is built from 12 residues. Germline loops: CDR1 SNHLY, CDR2 FYNNEI. Trimming cost V 3 bases and J 8 bases, with 7 bases left between them. In DNA form, the CDR3 reads TGTGCCAGCAGTGAGGGGGCGGGGGAGCTGTTTTTT. Protein: CASSEGAGELFF.

This clonotype was observed at least ten times. The rearrangement joins TRBV11-2 to TRBJ2-7; TRBD1 is a possible D gene (5 bases). Germline-derived CDR1 and CDR2 are SGHAT and FQNNGV. V lost 8 bases and J lost 3, with 17 bases in between. The CDR3 consists of 14 residues. CDR3 residues: CASRAQGSNYEQYF. CDR3 in DNA: TGTGCCAGCCGCGCCCAGGGTTCAAACTACGAGCAGTACTTC.

This clonotype has a count of ten or more. The V and J genes are TRBV18 and TRBJ1-2; 7 bases are shared with TRBD1. V dropped 3 bases and J dropped 4; count of bases not matched to a gene: 5. The CDR3 totals 14 residues. Germline-derived CDR1 and CDR2 are KGHSH and LQKENI. CDR3 coding DNA: TGTGCCAGCTCACCCGCGGGACAGCTCTATGGCTACACCTTC. Translation: CASSPAGQLYGYTF.

The sample holds a few counts of this clonotype. This chain links TRBV20-1 with TRBJ1-1; the D gene is possibly TRBD1 (6 bases). Between the trimmed V and J ends, which lost 4 bases and 6 bases, there was a span of 15 bases. The CDR3 runs 13 residues. Germline V gene sequence: CDR1 DFQATT, CDR2 SNEGSKA (reference sequence). CDR3: CSANRAMGAEAFF. For the CDR3, the DNA is TGCAGTGCTAACAGGGCCATGGGGGCTGAAGCTTTCTTT.

The table lists this clonotype with a few counts. The chain has TRBV7-2 and TRBJ2-2, with 7 bases lining up with TRBD1. This CDR3 has 14 residues. V lost 5 bases, J lost 6 bases, and 6 bases stayed unmatched. Germline loops: CDR1 SGHTA, CDR2 FQGNSA. Here the CDR3 DNA reads TGTGCCAGCAGCACGGACAGGATCGCCGGGGAGCTGTTTTTT. Amino acids: CASSTDRIAGELFF.

At least ten counts were recorded for this clonotype. This rearrangement joins TRBV30 to TRBJ1-2; D unclear. CDR1 and CDR2 (germline): GTSNPN, SVGIG (reference sequence). The CDR3 runs to 14 residues. Trimming stripped 0 bases from V and 6 bases from J, with 14 bases between. This CDR3 reads CAWSVHLTVDGYTF. Here the CDR3 DNA reads TGTGCCTGGAGTGTCCACTTGACGGTTGATGGCTACACCTTC. Combining the CDR3 with reference TRBV30 and TRBJ1-2 gives the whole variable domain SQTIHQWPATLVQPVGSPLSLECTVEGTSNPNLYWYRQAAGRGLQLLFYSVGIGQISSEVPQNLSASRPQDRQFILSSKKLLLSDSGFYLCAWSVHLTVDGYTFGSGTRLTVV.